The present T cell receptor (beta chain) was sequenced within a study of blood T cell repertoires in COVID-19 (dated by TCRdb to 2020 to 2021). Background for the entire study: Samples covering the acute and convalescent phases of COVID-19 were provided by collaborators in the United States, Italy and Spain. A de-identified subject ID, COVID-19 status, age in years and sex were almost always included in the sample metadata. The samples were drawn from the first 160 participants of the ongoing ImmuneRACE study and from under 1,500 subjects provided by 6 global collaborators. The repertoires were made available in a free public database intended to serve as a resource for research on the immune response to SARS-CoV-2. Subjects who had been exposed to COVID-19, were actively infected with it, or had recovered from it provided the deeply sampled blood TCRbeta repertoires that made up the dataset. Where HLA class I and class II types were available, the types were taken from metadata supplied by the sample provider, not from assay-based typing. The material from the prospective study consisted of cDNA or gDNA derived from T cells, B-cell-depleted T cells, or PBMCs. The investigation overall reported the following: How much clinical and demographic metadata was included differed by source and by participant, and the metadata was provided uncurated.

Collaborating institutions collected whole blood in K2EDTA tubes following their own protocols. For TCRbeta analysis, collaborator samples were shipped as frozen whole blood, as isolated PBMCs, or as DNA extracted from either sample type. The CDR3 holds 16 amino acids from the cysteine to the phenylalanine. The DNA shown is the 48-base CDR3, in frame from base 1. Reading the germline V gene (reference sequence) gives CDR1 SEHNR and CDR2 FQNEAQ. Here V drops 4 bases and J drops 5 bases, and the junction holds 10 bases not matched to any gene. TCRbeta CDR3 regions were amplified from genomic DNA by means of the immunoSEQ Assay, a bias-controlled multiplex PCR. Under the source paper's analysis protocol: The number of nucleated cells in each sample was estimated from the amplification of reference gene primers within the assay. Sequence reads were collapsed and filtered to measure the absolute abundance of every unique TCRbeta CDR3 rearrangement. For each sample, productive Simpson clonality was calculated by taking the square root of Simpson's diversity index across productive rearrangements. TCRdb's version of the immuneACCESS table is confined to in-frame rearrangements and falls short of the full clone set. An unresolved V gene accounts for under half of the shortfall where checked; the remainder is of unknown origin. The V and J calls and clone size come from that table; D and trimming were worked out from the DNA. This sample gives around 300,000 clones in total; approximately 90% of them show up just once. The ten largest make up roughly 2% of the sample.

A word on this clone: What this receptor recognizes is not known. No base quality values were provided; no much bigger clone lies one nucleotide off.

The rearranged segments are TRBV7-9 and TRBJ2-3, with 9 bases aligning to TRBD2. The TCR was taken from a man aged 18 to 29 with active or convalescent COVID-19. Material for sequencing was peripheral blood. The DNA sequence is as follows: TGTGCCAGCAGCTCGCCGGCGGGAGGGCCGGGAGATACGCAGTATTTT. This codes for CASSSPAGGPGDTQYF. The full variable domain, with segments outside the CDR3 supplied by the reference TRBV7-9 and TRBJ2-3 proteins, appears as DTGVSQNPRHKITKRGQNVTFRCDPISEHNRLYWYRQTLGQGPEFLTYFQNEAQLEKSRLLSDRFSAERPKGSFSTLEIQRTEQGDSAMYLCASSSPAGGPGDTQYFGPGTRLTVL.